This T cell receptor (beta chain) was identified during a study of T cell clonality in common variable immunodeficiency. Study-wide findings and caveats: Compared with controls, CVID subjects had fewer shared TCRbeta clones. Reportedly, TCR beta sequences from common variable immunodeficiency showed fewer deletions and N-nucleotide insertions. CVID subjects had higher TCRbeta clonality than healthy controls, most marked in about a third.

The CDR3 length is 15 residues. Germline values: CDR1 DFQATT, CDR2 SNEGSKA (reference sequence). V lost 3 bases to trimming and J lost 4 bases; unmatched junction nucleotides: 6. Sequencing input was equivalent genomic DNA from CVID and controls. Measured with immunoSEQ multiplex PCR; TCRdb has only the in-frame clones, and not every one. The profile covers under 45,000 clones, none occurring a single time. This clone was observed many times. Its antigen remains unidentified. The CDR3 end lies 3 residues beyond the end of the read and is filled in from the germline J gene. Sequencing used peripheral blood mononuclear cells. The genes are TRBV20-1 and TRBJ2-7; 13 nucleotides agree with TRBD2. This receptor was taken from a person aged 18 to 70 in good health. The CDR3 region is CSARGLAGFDYEQYF. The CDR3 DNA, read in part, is TGCAGTGCTAGGGGACTAGCGGGGTTTGATTACGAG.